The present TCR beta chain was sequenced within a study of Graves' ophthalmopathy and Graves' hyperthyroidism (dated by TCRdb to 2016 to 2019). For context, the study as a whole: A patient counted as having stable hyperthyroidism if there was no progression to ophthalmopathy within 18 months of follow-up. TCR beta repertoire signatures were used to distinguish Graves' ophthalmopathy from Graves' hyperthyroidism and to predict progression to ophthalmopathy. In total, approximately 140 blood samples were TCR-sequenced: approximately 42 ophthalmopathy, some 75 hyperthyroidism and approximately 17 hyperthyroidism-to-ophthalmopathy patients. An independent validation cohort comprised some 19 hyperthyroidism patients and 15 to 17 patients who later progressed from hyperthyroidism to ophthalmopathy. Following sampling, methimazole starting at 30 mg daily was administered to hyperthyroidism patients, and high-dose intravenous methylprednisolone was administered to ophthalmopathy patients. In more than five hyperthyroidism patients, the T-cell repertoires found in thyroid tissue were compared with those found in blood. A discovery set of 100 patients (43 ophthalmopathy, around 57 stable hyperthyroidism) was enrolled to explore V-J signatures distinguishing ophthalmopathy from hyperthyroidism.

Hyperthyroidism patients were newly diagnosed, were aged 18 to 65 years, and had a disease duration under 2 months. Anyone with other autoimmune diseases, uncontrolled infections, pregnancy or lactation was excluded from the study. Clinical symptoms, serum thyroxine, TRAb, thyroid ultrasound and orbital computed tomography were used for diagnosis. Total RNA was extracted using Trizol reagent, and RNA quality was checked on an Agilent 2100 Bioanalyzer. V drops 7 bases and J drops 3 bases, leaving 18 bases in between. The CDR3 covers 15 residues, taking in both the cysteine and the phenylalanine. Solely the CDR3 DNA is kept, with 45 bases framed from the first base. From a lookup of the germline V gene (reference sequence), CDR1 and CDR2 are LNHDA and SQIVND. For repertoire sequencing, TCR beta CDR3 regions were amplified from RNA transcripts. A first-round RT-PCR used HTBI primers with the Qiagen OneStep RT-PCR kit, followed by a second-round multiplex PCR, size selection and purification. Sequencing of the libraries was carried out on an Illumina HiSeq2000 in paired-end mode with 100 bp reads. Concerning the study's data processing: SOAPnuke was used for read processing, and reads with adapters, uncalled bases, a mean Phred below 15, or no exact constant-primer or identifier match were discarded. COPE v1.2.5 was used to merge high-quality paired reads. Each unique nucleotide sequence was treated as a clonotype, and MiTCR v1.1 was used to align the clonotypes to the IMGT TRB V, D and J references. The analysis was limited to V-J combinations with a frequency above 0.0001, which together covered 99.2% of the repertoires. For each V-J combination, a TCR clonal expansion and chaos score was defined as the ratio of F50 clonal expansion to chaos observed in the TCRdist matrix. Welch's t-statistics and random forest were used to narrow the features down to more than 10 V-J combinations, which were then fed into a naive Bayes classifier. Thyroid-blood repertoire similarity was quantified with the Morisita-Horn index. TCRdb cleaned the public reads at Q25 with fastp, built clones with MiXCR and kept in-frame beta chains. Rows with a matching CDR3 protein are joined into one entry that keeps the most common DNA and genes. The V and J calls, along with clone size, are taken from TCRdb and not from the paper's own processing. Across this sample there are 1 million to 1.3 million distinct CDR3 sequences, with about 40% seen only once. The ten largest make up around 10% of the sample.

Many counts were recorded for this clonotype. This receptor's antigen is unknown. No clone much larger than this one lies a single base away; base qualities are absent. Study-wide findings and limitations: Sample size was not statistically predetermined, and group allocation was not concealed from the investigators. In cross-validation, the 13-signature model distinguished ophthalmopathy from stable hyperthyroidism with about 90% sensitivity and around 82% specificity, and in the test set the corresponding values were 80% and 75%. In validation, the model predicted ophthalmopathy progression with 55% to 71% sensitivity and less than 80% specificity; roughly eleven predicted patients were CT-confirmed with GO in a median of approximately 6.5 months. Most expanded thyroid clonotypes with frequency above 0.001 were also detected in blood, suggesting blood repertoires may reflect the thyroid immune response.

The receptor's source is an adult man with Graves' hyperthyroidism. The sequence joins TRBV19 to TRBJ1-1; the best D guess is TRBD1, with 5 bases matching. Sequenced sample: peripheral blood or thyroid tissue (not recorded which). The CDR3 in this case is CASKLGSWGDTEAFF. The nucleotide sequence is TGTGCCAGTAAACTTGGGTCGTGGGGGGACACTGAAGCTTTCTTT.